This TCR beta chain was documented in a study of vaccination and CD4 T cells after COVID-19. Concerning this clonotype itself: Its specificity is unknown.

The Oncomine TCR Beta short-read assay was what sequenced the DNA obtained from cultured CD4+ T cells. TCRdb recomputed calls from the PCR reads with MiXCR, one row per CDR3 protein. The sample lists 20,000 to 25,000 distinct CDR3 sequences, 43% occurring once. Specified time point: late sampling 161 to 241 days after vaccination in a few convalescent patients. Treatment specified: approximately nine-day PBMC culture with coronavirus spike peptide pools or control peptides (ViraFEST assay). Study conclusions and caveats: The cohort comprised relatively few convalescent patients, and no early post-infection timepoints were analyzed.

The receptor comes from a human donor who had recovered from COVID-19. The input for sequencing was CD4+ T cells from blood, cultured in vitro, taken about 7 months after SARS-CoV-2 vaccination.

The CDR3 DNA reads TGTGCCAGCAGCATGCCCGGGACAGGGTATAGAGATACGCAGTATTTT. Its translation is CASSMPGTGYRDTQYF. This chain links TRBV28 with TRBJ2-3; 9 bases map to TRBD1. This CDR3 is 16 amino acids long. V was clipped by 6 bases and J by 5 bases; unmatched bases: 12. In germline, CDR1 is MDHEN, CDR2 SYDVKM. The full variable domain, with the rest looked up from reference TRBV28 and TRBJ2-3, is DVKVTQSSRYLVKRTGEKVFLECVQDMDHENMFWYRQDPGLGLRLIYFSYDVKMKEKGDIPEGYSVSREKKERFSLILESASTNQTSMYLCASSMPGTGYRDTQYFGPGTRLTVL.